This is a list of T cell receptor beta chains from one sample in a study of cytomegalovirus exposure and HLA in healthy donors. Here immunoSEQ multiplex PCR was the method, and the copy in TCRdb shows in-frame clones only, minus some. This table holds approximately 150,000 clones, 84% found once. The sample was PBMCs. The receptors stem from a man under 40 in good health and CMV-seropositive. The CDR3 runs from the conserved cysteine through the conserved F or W. The D gene is left open where the match is weak. The size field is filled for only some rows; it gives once, few, many or a size class.

TRBJ1-1 | TRBV5-8 | - | - | TGTGCCAGCAGCCCGAGACAGGTGGGGCGCACTGAAGCTTTCTTT | CASSPRQVGRTEAFF
TRBJ2-7 | TRBV20-1 | - | - | TGCAGTGCTGGCGGGTCCTACGAGCAGTACTTC | CSAGGSYEQYF
TRBJ2-7 | TRBV9 | once | TRBD2 | TGTGCCAGCAGCGTAGGGGGGACTAGCGTTAGCGAGCAGTACTTC | CASSVGGTSVSEQYF
TRBJ1-1 | TRBV7-8 | - | - | TGTGCCAGCACCAAACAGCAGGGCGTGGAAGCTTTCTTT | CASTKQQGVEAFF
TRBJ2-1 | TRBV2 | - | TRBD2 | TGTGCCAGCAGGGTAAGCGGGGGCCACAATGAGCAGTTCTTC | CASRVSGGHNEQFF
TRBJ2-2 | TRBV27 | - | - | TGTGCCAGCTCCCCTCGGAGGAGTTGGCCCGGGGAGCTGTTTTTT | CASSPRRSWPGELFF
TRBJ2-7 | TRBV6-1 | few | - | TGTGCCAGCGGGGGGACAGCCGCCTACGAGCAGTACTTC | CASGGTAAYEQYF
TRBJ1-4 | TRBV9 | - | - | TGTGCCAGCAGCGTAGCGGGAGAGGGTGAAAAACTGTTTTTT | CASSVAGEGEKLFF
TRBJ2-3 | TRBV5-1 | - | - | TGCGCCAGCAGCTTTACCCCGGTTGGGCTTGGCACAGATACGCAGTATTTT | CASSFTPVGLGTDTQYF
TRBJ2-3 | TRBV7-8 | few | TRBD1 | TGTGCCAGCAGCACCCGGGACAGGGCAGATACGCAGTATTTT | CASSTRDRADTQYF
TRBJ2-2 | TRBV10-3 | - | - | TGTGCCATCAGAAGGTACGAGGGCACCGGGGAGCTGTTTTTT | CAIRRYEGTGELFF
TRBJ1-5 | TRBV28 | - | TRBD1 | TGTGCCAGCACCATCCCCGGGTCAGGGGGGCCCCAGCATTTT | CASTIPGSGGPQHF
TRBJ2-7 | TRBV28 | - | - | TGTGCCAGCAGTTTATTCGGGACACTTTCCTACGAGCAGTACTTC | CASSLFGTLSYEQYF
TRBJ1-5 | TRBV5-1 | - | - | TGCGCCAGCAGCGACCGTGCAGGCCAGCCCCAGCATTTT | CASSDRAGQPQHF
TRBJ2-3 | TRBV6-6 | - | TRBD2 | TGTGCCAGCAGGAGACTAGCGGGGGAAACAGATACGCAGTATTTT | CASRRLAGETDTQYF
TRBJ2-7 | TRBV28 | - | TRBD2 | TGTGCCAGCAGTTTCCCCACTAGCGGGAGTAACGAGCAGTACTTC | CASSFPTSGSNEQYF
TRBJ2-3 | TRBV2 | once | - | TGTGCCACCCCCGCCGGGGACAAGAGCACAGATACGCAGTATTTT | CATPAGDKSTDTQYF
TRBJ2-2 | TRBV5-4 | - | TRBD1 | TGTGCCAGCAGCCCGGGACAGATAACCGGGGAGCTGTTTTTT | CASSPGQITGELFF